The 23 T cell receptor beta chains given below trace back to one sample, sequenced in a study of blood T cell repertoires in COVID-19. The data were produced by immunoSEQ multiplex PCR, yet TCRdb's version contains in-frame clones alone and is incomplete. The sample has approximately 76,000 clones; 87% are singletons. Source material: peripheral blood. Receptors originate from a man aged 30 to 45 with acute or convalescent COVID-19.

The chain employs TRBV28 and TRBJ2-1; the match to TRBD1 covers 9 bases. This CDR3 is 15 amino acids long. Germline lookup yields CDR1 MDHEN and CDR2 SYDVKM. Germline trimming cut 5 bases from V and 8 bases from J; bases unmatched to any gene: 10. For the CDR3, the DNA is TGTGCCAGCAGTGATCCGGGACAGGGATTTCATGAGCAGTTCTTC. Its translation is CASSDPGQGFHEQFF.

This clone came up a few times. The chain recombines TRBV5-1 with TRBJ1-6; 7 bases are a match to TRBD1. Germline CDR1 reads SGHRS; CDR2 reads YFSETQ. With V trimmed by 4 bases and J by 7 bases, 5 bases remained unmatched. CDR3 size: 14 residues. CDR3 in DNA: TGCGCCAGCAGCGCGGGACAGCTGAATTCACCCCTCCACTTT. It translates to CASSAGQLNSPLHF. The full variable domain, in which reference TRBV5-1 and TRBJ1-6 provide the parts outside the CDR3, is KAGVTQTPRYLIKTRGQQVTLSCSPISGHRSVSWYQQTPGQGLQFLFEYFSETQRNKGNFPGRFSGRQFSNSRSEMNVSTLELGDSALYLCASSAGQLNSPLHFGNGTRLTVT.

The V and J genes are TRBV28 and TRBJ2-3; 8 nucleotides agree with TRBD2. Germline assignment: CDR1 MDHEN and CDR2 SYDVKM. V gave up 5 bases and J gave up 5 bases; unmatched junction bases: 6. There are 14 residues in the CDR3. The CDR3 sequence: CASSRGGTGDTQYF. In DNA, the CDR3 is TGTGCCAGCAGTCGGGGGGGCACCGGAGATACGCAGTATTTT.

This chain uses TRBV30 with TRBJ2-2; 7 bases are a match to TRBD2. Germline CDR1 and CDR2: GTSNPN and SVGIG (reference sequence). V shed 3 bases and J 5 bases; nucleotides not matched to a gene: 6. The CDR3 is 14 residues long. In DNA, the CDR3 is TGTGCCTGGAGGGGAACTAGCGATACCGGGGAGCTGTTTTTT. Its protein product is CAWRGTSDTGELFF.

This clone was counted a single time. The CDR3 nucleotides are TGTGCCAGCAGCCAGGGACTAGCGGGAGGGCCGGGGGAGACCCAGTACTTC. As protein: CASSQGLAGGPGETQYF. The chain has TRBV3-1 (or the pseudogene TRBV3-2) and TRBJ2-5, with 16 nucleotides matching TRBD2. Trimming took 3 bases from V and 5 from J; bases not matched to a gene: 6. Germline values: CDR1 LGHDT, CDR2 YNNKEL (reference sequence). This CDR3 contains 17 residues.

The CDR3 loop is CASSLAALSSGANVLTF. As DNA, the CDR3 is TGTGCCAGCAGCTTAGCTGCTTTGAGCTCTGGGGCCAACGTCCTGACTTTC. V is TRBV7-2 and J is TRBJ2-6; no clear D gene. V was shortened by 0 bases and J by 0 bases, with 9 bases between the two germline ends. CDR1 and CDR2 from the germline V gene are SGHTA and FQGNSA. This CDR3 contains 17 residues.

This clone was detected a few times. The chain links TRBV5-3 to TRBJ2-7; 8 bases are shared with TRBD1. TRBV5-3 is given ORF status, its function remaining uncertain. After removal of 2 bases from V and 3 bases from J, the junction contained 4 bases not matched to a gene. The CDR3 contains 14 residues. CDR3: CARSFTDRDYEQYF. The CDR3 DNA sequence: TGTGCCAGAAGCTTTACGGACAGGGACTACGAGCAGTACTTC.

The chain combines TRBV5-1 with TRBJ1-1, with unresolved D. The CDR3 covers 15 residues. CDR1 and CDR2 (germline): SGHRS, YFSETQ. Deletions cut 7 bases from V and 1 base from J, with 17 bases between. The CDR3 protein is CASALNGRGNTEAFF. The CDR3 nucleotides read TGCGCCAGCGCCTTGAACGGGCGGGGGAACACTGAAGCTTTCTTT.

The CDR3 loop reads CASSARQGGYEQYF. CDR3 coding DNA: TGTGCCAGCAGCGCGAGACAGGGCGGGTACGAGCAGTACTTC. This sequence joins TRBV3-1 (or the pseudogene TRBV3-2) and TRBJ2-7; 7 bases agree with TRBD1. The CDR3 is 14 residues long. Germline values: CDR1 LGHDT, CDR2 YNNKEL (reference sequence). Trimming removed 5 bases from V and 4 bases from J; junction bases left unmatched: 8.

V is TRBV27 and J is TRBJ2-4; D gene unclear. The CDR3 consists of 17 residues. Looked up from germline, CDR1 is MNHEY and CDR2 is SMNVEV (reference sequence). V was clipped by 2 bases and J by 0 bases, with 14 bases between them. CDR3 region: CASSLRSWRLAKNIQYF. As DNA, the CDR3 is TGTGCCAGCAGTTTACGGAGTTGGCGTCTAGCCAAAAACATTCAGTACTTC.

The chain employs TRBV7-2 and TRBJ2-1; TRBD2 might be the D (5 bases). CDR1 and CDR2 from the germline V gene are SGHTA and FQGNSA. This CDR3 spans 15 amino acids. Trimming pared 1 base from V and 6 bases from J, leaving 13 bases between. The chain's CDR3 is CASSLVDYQTNEQFF. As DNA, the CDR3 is TGTGCCAGCAGCTTAGTTGACTACCAGACCAATGAGCAGTTCTTC. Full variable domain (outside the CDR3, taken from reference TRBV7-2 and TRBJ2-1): GAGVSQSPSNKVTEKGKDVELRCDPISGHTALYWYRQSLGQGLEFLIYFQGNSAPDKSGLPSDRFSAERTGGSVSTLTIQRTQQEDSAVYLCASSLVDYQTNEQFFGPGTRLTVL.

The CDR3 bases are TGTGCCAGCAGTGAATTAGAGAACGCTTTCTTT. This sequence encodes CASSELENAFF. The chain has TRBV2 and TRBJ1-1; D is ambiguous. Germline V lookup: CDR1 SNHLY, CDR2 FYNNEI. V dropped 2 bases and J dropped 11 bases, with 9 bases sitting between them. The CDR3 consists of 11 residues.

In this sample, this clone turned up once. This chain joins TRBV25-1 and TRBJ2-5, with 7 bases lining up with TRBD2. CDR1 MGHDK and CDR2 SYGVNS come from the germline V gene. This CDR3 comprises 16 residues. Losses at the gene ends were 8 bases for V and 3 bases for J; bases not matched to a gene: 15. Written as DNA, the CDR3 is TGTGCCAGCTCCGACTGGGCGGGAGCTACGAAAGAGACCCAGTACTTC. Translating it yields CASSDWAGATKETQYF.

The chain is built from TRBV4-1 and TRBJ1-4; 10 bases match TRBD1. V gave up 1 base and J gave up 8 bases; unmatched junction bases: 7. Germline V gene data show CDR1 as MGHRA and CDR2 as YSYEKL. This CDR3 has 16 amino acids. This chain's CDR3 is CASSQGLTGGKEKLFF. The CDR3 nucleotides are TGCGCCAGCAGCCAAGGACTGACAGGGGGCAAGGAAAAACTGTTTTTT.

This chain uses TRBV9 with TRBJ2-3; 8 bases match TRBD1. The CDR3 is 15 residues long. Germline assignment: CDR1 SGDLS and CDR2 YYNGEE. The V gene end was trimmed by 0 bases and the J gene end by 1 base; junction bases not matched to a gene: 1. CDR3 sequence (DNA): TGTGCCAGCAGCGTAGAGACAGGGGGCACAGATACGCAGTATTTT. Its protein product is CASSVETGGTDTQYF.

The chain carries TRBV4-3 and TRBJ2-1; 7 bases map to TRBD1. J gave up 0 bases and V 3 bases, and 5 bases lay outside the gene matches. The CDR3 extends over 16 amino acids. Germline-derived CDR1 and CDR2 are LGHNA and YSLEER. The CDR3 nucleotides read TGCGCCAGCAGCCAGACGACAGGGAGCTCCTACAATGAGCAGTTCTTC. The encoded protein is CASSQTTGSSYNEQFF.

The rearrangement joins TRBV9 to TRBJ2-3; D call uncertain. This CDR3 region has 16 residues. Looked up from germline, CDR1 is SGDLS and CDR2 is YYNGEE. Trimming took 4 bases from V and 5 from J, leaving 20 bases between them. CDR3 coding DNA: TGTGCCAGCAGCAGCCCAAGCGCGCCAGATAAAGATACGCAGTATTTT. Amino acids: CASSSPSAPDKDTQYF.

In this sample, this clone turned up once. The CDR3 nucleotides read TGTGCCAGCAGCTTATTAAGGGGGCGGCTTGAAGCTTTCTTT. The encoded protein is CASSLLRGRLEAFF. The chain links TRBV11-2 to TRBJ1-1; 7 bases are shared with TRBD1. V lost 2 bases and J lost 7; bases outside the gene matches: 7. Germline V gene data show CDR1 as SGHAT and CDR2 as FQNNGV. The CDR3 extends over 14 amino acids.

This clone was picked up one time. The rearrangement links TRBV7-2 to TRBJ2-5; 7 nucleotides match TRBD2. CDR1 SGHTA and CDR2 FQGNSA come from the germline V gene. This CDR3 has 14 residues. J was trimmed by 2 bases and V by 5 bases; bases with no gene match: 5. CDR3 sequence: CASSRDYRQETQYF. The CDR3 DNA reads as TGTGCCAGCAGCCGGGACTACCGACAAGAGACCCAGTACTTC.

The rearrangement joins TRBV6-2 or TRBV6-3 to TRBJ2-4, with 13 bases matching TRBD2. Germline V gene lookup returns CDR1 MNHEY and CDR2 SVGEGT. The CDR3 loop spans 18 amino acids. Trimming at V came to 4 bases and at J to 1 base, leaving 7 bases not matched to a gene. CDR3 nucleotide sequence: TGTGCCAGCAGTTCCAGGACTAGCGGGAGTGGGGCCAAAAACATTCAGTACTTC. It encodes CASSSRTSGSGAKNIQYF.

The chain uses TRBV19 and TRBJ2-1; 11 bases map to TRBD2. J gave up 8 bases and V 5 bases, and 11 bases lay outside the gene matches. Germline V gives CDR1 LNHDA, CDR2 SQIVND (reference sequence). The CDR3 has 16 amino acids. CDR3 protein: CASSATGTSGFDEQFF. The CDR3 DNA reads TGTGCCAGTAGTGCAACCGGGACTAGCGGCTTCGATGAGCAGTTCTTC.

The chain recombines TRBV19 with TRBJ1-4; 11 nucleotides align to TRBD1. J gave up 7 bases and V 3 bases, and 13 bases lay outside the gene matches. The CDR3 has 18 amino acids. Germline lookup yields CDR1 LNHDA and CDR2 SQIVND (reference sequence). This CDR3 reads CASSISGTGGRLGEKLFF. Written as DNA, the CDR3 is TGTGCCAGTAGTATCAGTGGGACAGGGGGACGACTGGGTGAAAAACTGTTTTTT.

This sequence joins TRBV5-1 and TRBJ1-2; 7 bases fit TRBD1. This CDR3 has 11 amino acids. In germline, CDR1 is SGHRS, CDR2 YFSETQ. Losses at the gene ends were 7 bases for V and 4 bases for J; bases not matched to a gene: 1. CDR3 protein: CASAGGYGYTF. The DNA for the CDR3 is TGCGCCAGCGCAGGGGGCTATGGCTACACCTTC.